This TCR beta chain came from a study of siplizumab effects on memory and regulatory T cells. Study-level results: Neither a naive nor a memory phenotype was assignable to roughly 80-96% of proliferating CD4+ or CD8+ clones. Significant reduction of alloreactive sequences traceable to unstimulated CD4+ memory cells was observed with siplizumab. Poor capture below about 10^-5 frequency left most alloreactive clones unmapped to unstimulated subsets.

Notes on this clone: The antigen is unknown.

The CDR3 spans 16 residues. Trimming took off 8 bases at V and 0 bases at J, with 17 bases between the two ends. From germline, CDR1 is SNHLY and CDR2 FYNNEI. Every sample had 95,000 to 100,000 of its TCR templates assayed. Assay used: immunoSEQ multiplex PCR; TCRdb lists only in-frame clones, some missing. The table shows 55,000 to 80,000 clones, with 65% to 80% occurring only once. Sequencing was done on a sample of memory CD4+ T cells sorted from blood. This chain connects TRBV2 to TRBJ1-3; D perhaps matches TRBD1 (6 bases). The receptor was isolated from a human donor in good health. In DNA form, the CDR3 reads TGTGCCAGCGGAGAGAGGACAGTAACCTCTGGAAACACCATATATTTT. Protein product: CASGERTVTSGNTIYF.